Detailed here is one T cell receptor (beta chain). These data belong to a study of blood T cells in healthy people across ages. Whenever a sample was processed, at least 7 million PBMCs were isolated. This CDR3 region has 14 residues. Trimming cost V 3 bases and J 5 bases; bases outside gene matches: 5. From germline, CDR1 is KGHSH and CDR2 LQKENI. The use of a sample-barcoded 5' primer and a J-beta primer mix characterized a second PCR of about 6 to 12 cycles. From the 5' RACE reads, TCRdb called clonotypes with MiXCR, one entry per CDR3 protein. The table includes approximately 1.5 million distinct CDR3 sequences, 34% detected once.

The TCR was taken from a woman aged 25 to 45 in good health. V is TRBV18 and J is TRBJ2-7; TRBD2 matches at 9 bases. The specimen was blood. CDR3 in DNA: TGTGCCAGCTCACCCCGCGGGGGGGCCGACGAGCAGTACGTC. Translation gives CASSPRGGADEQYV.